These 23 T cell receptor beta chains were all obtained from the same sample, sequenced in a study of early T cells in non-severe SARS-CoV-2 infection. TCRdb ran MiXCR on the 5' RACE reads and lists one entry per CDR3 protein. The table lists 80,000 to 95,000 distinct CDR3 sequences, 11% to 15% of them singletons, with about 6.1% in the top ten. Specimen: whole blood. These receptors came from an adult who was a healthcare worker with PCR-confirmed SARS-CoV-2 infection or an uninfected control (not recorded which).

The chain employs TRBV2 and TRBJ2-3; D is unresolved. CDR1 SNHLY and CDR2 FYNNEI come from the germline V gene. V was shortened by 10 bases and J by 4 bases, with 9 bases between the two germline ends. CDR3 length equals 11 residues. This CDR3 is CANGPPDTQYF. The DNA of the CDR3 is TGTGCCAACGGACCCCCAGATACGCAGTATTTT.

On this clonotype itself: The junction does not match germline at one end; this may be a read error. J is TRBJ1-4 and V is TRBV6-1; D unclear. There are 14 residues in the CDR3. The germline gives CDR1 MNHNS, CDR2 SASEGT. DNA of the CDR3: TGTGCCAGCAGCCTCAATTTCTCTAAGGAAAAACTGTTTTTT. This sequence encodes CASSLNFSKEKLFF.

This clonotype was seen only a few times. V and J are TRBV7-8 and TRBJ2-1, with TRBD2 as a possible D gene (5 bases). This CDR3 contains 13 residues. Between the trimmed V and J ends, which lost 2 bases and 7 bases, there was a span of 9 bases. Germline-derived CDR1 and CDR2 are SGHVS and FQNEAQ. CDR3: CASSLRWRNEQFF. Written as DNA, the CDR3 is TGTGCCAGCAGCTTAAGATGGAGGAATGAGCAGTTCTTC.

This clonotype has just a few counts. V gene TRBV18 combines with J gene TRBJ2-7; 9 bases map to TRBD2. This CDR3 contains 15 residues. V was clipped by 6 bases and J by 4 bases; unmatched bases: 10. Germline loops: CDR1 KGHSH, CDR2 LQKENI. As DNA, the CDR3 is TGTGCCAGCTCCCTAATTAGCGGGGGAGTATACGAGCAGTACTTC. This encodes CASSLISGGVYEQYF.

The sample holds a few counts of this clonotype. This chain joins TRBV7-8 and TRBJ2-1; a weak D match, TRBD1 (7 bases). The V end was cut by 1 base, the J end by 4 bases, with 14 bases between. The CDR3 is 16 residues long. Per germline, CDR1 SGHVS and CDR2 FQNEAQ. CDR3 residues: CASSLGSGGLYNEQFF. The CDR3 nucleotides read TGTGCCAGCAGCTTAGGATCAGGGGGGCTATACAATGAGCAGTTCTTC.

Comment on this clonotype: Given the absence of the conserved phenylalanine or tryptophan at the CDR3 end, a read error is likely. The DNA is left out, because the CDR3 cannot be placed on it with certainty; the CDR3 is given as TCRdb lists it. The chain is built from TRBV2 and TRBJ1-2. The CDR3 length is 12 residues, termini included. Germline V gives CDR1 SNHLY, CDR2 FYNNEI. The CDR3 reads CASGYRFGDIQI.

The V call is TRBV6-4, the J call TRBJ1-1; D gene uncertain. Trimming stripped 4 bases from V and 0 bases from J, with 6 bases between. The CDR3 sequence is 13 residues long. Germline-derived CDR1 and CDR2 are MRHNA and SNTAGT. Written as DNA, the CDR3 is TGTGCCAGCAGTGTGTCGATGAACACTGAAGCTTTCTTT. Translating it yields CASSVSMNTEAFF.

This clonotype was counted at least ten times. The chain is built from TRBV9 and TRBJ1-4; D is uncertain. The CDR3 loop spans 15 amino acids. V lost 0 bases to trimming and J lost 0 bases, with 6 bases between them. CDR1 and CDR2 from the germline V gene are SGDLS and YYNGEE. For the CDR3, the DNA is TGTGCCAGCAGCGTAGACGGTTCAACTAATGAAAAACTGTTTTTT. Amino acids: CASSVDGSTNEKLFF.

This clonotype was observed many times. The V call is TRBV7-8, the J call TRBJ2-7; TRBD1 is a possible D gene (6 bases). Between the trimmed V and J ends, which lost 6 bases and 1 base, there was a span of 16 bases. CDR3 size: 15 residues. The germline gives CDR1 SGHVS, CDR2 FQNEAQ. CDR3 protein: CASSYGGSRSYEQYF. Written as DNA, the CDR3 is TGTGCCAGCAGTTATGGGGGCTCACGGTCCTACGAGCAGTACTTC.

In its sample, this clonotype was seen a few times. The gene calls are TRBV20-1 and TRBJ1-2; tentatively, D is TRBD1 (5 bases). Between the trimmed V and J ends, which lost 0 bases and 8 bases, there was a span of 10 bases. The CDR3 covers 12 residues. CDR1 DFQATT and CDR2 SNEGSKA come from the germline V gene (reference sequence). The CDR3 loop reads CSARDGTGGYTF. For the CDR3, the DNA is TGCAGTGCTAGAGATGGGACTGGGGGCTACACCTTC.

This clonotype was seen a handful of times. The rearrangement links TRBV9 to TRBJ2-2; a possible D gene is TRBD1 (5 bases). Germline loops: CDR1 SGDLS, CDR2 YYNGEE. V dropped 6 bases and J dropped 0 bases, with 15 bases sitting between them. The CDR3 has 16 amino acids. The CDR3 DNA reads as TGTGCCAGCACCCCAGGGAATAGAGCGAACACCGGGGAGCTGTTTTTT. It translates to CASTPGNRANTGELFF.

In DNA, the CDR3 is TGTGCCAGCAGTCGGACCGTGGATACGCAGTATTTT. The encoded protein is CASSRTVDTQYF. The genes are TRBV27 and TRBJ2-3, with D uncertain. V was pared by 5 bases and J by 6 bases, with 9 bases between. CDR1 is MNHEY, CDR2 SMNVEV, per germline (reference sequence). The CDR3 totals 12 residues.

This clonotype was detected ten times or more. The chain employs TRBV30 and TRBJ1-4, with TRBD1 as a possible D gene (5 bases). Trimming cost V 4 bases and J 4 bases, with 16 bases left between them. This CDR3 has 15 residues. In germline, CDR1 is GTSNPN, CDR2 SVGIG (reference sequence). The CDR3 reads CAWKPSGTLNEKLFF. The CDR3 region has the DNA TGTGCCTGGAAACCGTCAGGGACCCTTAATGAAAAACTGTTTTTT.

This clonotype was counted a few times. This chain uses TRBV14 with TRBJ2-6; no firm D call. Trimming took off 2 bases at V and 0 bases at J, with 23 bases between the two ends. CDR3 length equals 21 residues. Germline V lookup: CDR1 SGHDN, CDR2 FVKESK. In DNA, the CDR3 is TGTGCCAGCAGCCAAAGACCCATGATGATTAGGGCCACCTCTGGGGCCAACGTCCTGACTTTC. It yields the protein CASSQRPMMIRATSGANVLTF.

The table lists this clonotype with a few counts. The chain combines TRBV4-2 with TRBJ2-7; TRBD2 is a possible D gene (5 bases). The germline V gene has CDR1 LGHNA and CDR2 YNFKEQ. Trimming removed 1 base at V and 0 bases at J, with 13 bases between. This CDR3 contains 16 residues. This CDR3 reads CASSQVGQDFSYEQYF. The CDR3 DNA follows: TGTGCCAGCAGCCAAGTGGGCCAGGACTTCTCCTACGAGCAGTACTTC.

In this sample, this clonotype turned up many times. V gene TRBV28 combines with J gene TRBJ2-3, with 13 bases matching TRBD2. Germline values: CDR1 MDHEN, CDR2 SYDVKM. Trimming removed 3 bases from V and 6 bases from J; junction bases left unmatched: 6. The CDR3 is 16 residues long. CDR3: CASSFRTSGGGDTQYF. The DNA for the CDR3 is TGTGCCAGCAGTTTCCGGACTAGCGGGGGTGGGGATACGCAGTATTTT.

Only a few counts were recorded for this clonotype. J is TRBJ2-1 and V is TRBV11-2; the match to TRBD2 covers 8 bases. V lost 1 base to trimming and J lost 5 bases; unmatched junction nucleotides: 4. CDR1 and CDR2 from the germline V gene are SGHAT and FQNNGV. The CDR3 totals 15 residues. The CDR3 nucleotides read TGTGCCAGCAGCTTAGCGGGGGGGGTCCACAATGAGCAGTTCTTC. Translated: CASSLAGGVHNEQFF.

This clonotype has a count of ten or more. This chain connects TRBV6-2 or TRBV6-3 to TRBJ2-7; 7 bases agree with TRBD1. The CDR3 loop spans 14 amino acids. Losses at the gene ends were 3 bases for V and 0 bases for J; bases not matched to a gene: 2. Germline CDR1 is MNHEY and CDR2 is SVGEGT. CDR3 sequence: CASSYGDSSYEQYF. CDR3 DNA sequence: TGTGCCAGCAGTTATGGGGACAGCTCCTACGAGCAGTACTTC.

The chain carries TRBV28 and TRBJ1-2; possible D gene TRBD1, 6 bases. This CDR3 contains 15 residues. Germline CDR1 reads MDHEN; CDR2 reads SYDVKM. V was clipped by 2 bases and J by 7 bases, with 17 bases between them. The CDR3 DNA is TGTGCCAGCAGTTTAATGAGCGGGGGCTCGCGTGGCTACACCTTC. Protein: CASSLMSGGSRGYTF.

This chain links TRBV11-2 with TRBJ1-6; a possible D gene is TRBD1 (6 bases). Germline values: CDR1 SGHAT, CDR2 FQNNGV. Trimming took off 4 bases at V and 8 bases at J, with 15 bases between the two ends. This CDR3 is 15 amino acids long. DNA of the CDR3: TGTGCCAGCAGCTCAGGGGTGTCCGGGGATTCACCCCTCCACTTT. Residues: CASSSGVSGDSPLHF.

In its sample, this clonotype was seen a few times. The chain has TRBV7-3 and TRBJ2-7; perhaps D is TRBD1 or TRBD2 (5 bases each). V lost 0 bases to trimming and J lost 0 bases, with 9 bases between them. The CDR3 consists of 15 residues. The germline gives CDR1 SGHTA, CDR2 FQGTGA. The CDR3 region has the DNA TGTGCCAGCAGCTTAACCGAGGGGTTCTCCTACGAGCAGTACTTC. Translating gives CASSLTEGFSYEQYF.

The chain is built from TRBV29-1 and TRBJ2-5; D is unclear. The CDR3 contains 13 residues. The germline gives CDR1 SQVTM, CDR2 ANQGSEA. V was pared by 7 bases and J by 0 bases, with 12 bases between. The CDR3 DNA is TGCAGCGCCTGGTCGTTGGACCAAGAGACCCAGTACTTC. Protein: CSAWSLDQETQYF. The full variable domain, rest sourced from reference TRBV29-1 and TRBJ2-5, is SAVISQKPSRDICQRGTSLTIQCQVDSQVTMMFWYRQQPGQSLTLIATANQGSEATYESGFVIDKFPISRPNLTFSTLTVSNMSPEDSSIYLCSAWSLDQETQYFGPGTRLLVL.

This clonotype was seen many times. The V call is TRBV4-1, the J call TRBJ2-1; TRBD2 might be the D (7 bases). CDR3 length: 15 amino acids. CDR1 and CDR2 from the germline V gene are MGHRA and YSYEKL. V dropped 4 bases and J dropped 8 bases, with 18 bases sitting between them. CDR3 protein: CASSPEAGAGYEQFF. In nucleotides, the CDR3 is TGCGCCAGCAGCCCGGAGGCGGGGGCTGGCTATGAGCAGTTCTTC.